This T cell receptor beta chain appears in the sequencing data of a study of T cells in Graves' hyperthyroidism and ophthalmopathy. Calling Graves' hyperthyroidism stable meant ophthalmopathy did not progress within 18 months. Among the patients, aged 18 to 65, hyperthyroidism was newly diagnosed and had lasted under 2 months. Notes on the study in general: The model forecast ophthalmopathy, anticipating it by a median around 6.9 months before onset. Most thyroid clonotypes expanded above 0.001 were also detected in blood.

Amplification of TCR beta CDR3 regions used RNA as the template. When the TCR CDR3 underwent first-round RT-PCR, the HTBI primer set was used. MiXCR, run by TCRdb on the multiplex PCR reads, gives a single entry per CDR3 protein. The sample has a few hundred thousand distinct CDR3 sequences, 20% seen once; the top ten hold roughly 29%. This clonotype was picked up many times. Antigen specificity is unknown. The CDR3 sequence is 16 residues long. The germline gives CDR1 MNHEY, CDR2 SVGAGI. V was clipped by 2 bases and J by 4 bases; unmatched bases: 9. The sequenced sample was blood. The source is a man aged 18 to 35 with Graves' hyperthyroidism. This chain links TRBV6-5 with TRBJ2-7; TRBD1 agrees at 9 bases. For the CDR3, the DNA is TGTGCCAGCAGTTACACACGTCCCGGGACAGGGTACGAGCAGTACTTC. It yields the protein CASSYTRPGTGYEQYF.